This TCR beta chain was obtained from a study of T cells after yellow fever vaccination (dated by TCRdb to the late 2010s). In the study overall: The SMART-Seq v4 Ultra Low Input RNA kit was used to prepare libraries from fractions with low cell numbers. Two healthy male donors, one aged 18 to 30 and one aged 30 to 40 years, were included in the cohort. To track T-cell clones before and after primary and booster YFV17D yellow fever vaccination, bulk TCR alpha and beta repertoires were sequenced longitudinally. Bulk PBMC replicates and cell subsets were isolated from blood drawn at multiple timepoints before and after both primary and secondary immunization. General study outcomes and caveats: The secondary T-cell response was weaker than the primary response but faster, peaking on day 5 instead of day 15. Computational filtering was required because FACS-sorted repertoires could contain abundant contaminating clonotypes from the bulk population. After the booster, most clones that had expanded after primary vaccination were detected again (around 96% of CD4 and around nine tenths of CD8), suggesting broad maintenance of memory. Only a couple of donors were included in the study, so the extent to which the findings can be generalized is limited. A small fraction of clonotypes showed up in both the CD4 and CD8 compartments, probably as a result of convergent recombination.

These reads were obtained on an Illumina NovaSeq 6000. Synthesis of TCR cDNA relied on 5'RACE template switching, a step that introduced a universal primer site along with unique molecular identifiers. Priming of cDNA synthesis was performed from both the TCR alpha and TCR beta constant segments. Libraries were amplified in two PCR steps, with sample barcodes and sequencing adapters added in the second step. Sequencing of libraries was done on Illumina HiSeq 2500 (2x100 bp) or NovaSeq (2x150 bp). The original methods were these. Reads were demultiplexed and collapsed into UMI consensus sequences with MIGEC, and V(D)J alignment was performed with MiXCR. Vaccine-responding clonotypes were identified with edgeR using replicate PBMC samples, with FDR below 0.01 and a log2 fold change above 5 up to day 15 being required. Each bulk clonotype received a CD4 or CD8 identity based on whether the sequenced CD4 or CD8 repertoire contained that clonotype at higher abundance. TCRdb took the public reads, trimmed them with fastp at Q25, ran MiXCR for clone calling and kept in-frame beta chains. Each entry merges the rows of one CDR3 protein and shows their most common DNA and genes. What appears here as the V and J calls and clone size reflects TCRdb's work, not the paper's. Here the sample has some 420,000 distinct CDR3 sequences; 18% occur a single time. Jointly, the top ten make up 15% to 20% of the sample.

The sample's treatment or condition label, decoded: live attenuated yellow fever vaccine strain. Two biological replicates of bulk PBMCs were collected at each blood-draw timepoint. PBMCs were isolated from peripheral blood using a standard Ficoll-Paque protocol. RNA was extracted with TriZol from bulk PBMCs, CD4 and CD8 fractions, and dextramer-positive and dextramer-negative fractions. The CDR3 measures 16 amino acids from cysteine to phenylalanine. Left in the record is the CDR3 DNA by itself, 48 bases read in frame from the first base. CDR1 and CDR2, looked up from the germline V gene (reference sequence), are DFQATT and SNEGSKA. V is reduced by 4 bases and J by 4 bases, leaving a spacing of 22 bases between them. Remarks on this clonotype: Which antigen it targets is not known. Qualities for individual bases were not recorded, and no much larger clone is one base off.

Sequencing used PBMCs, obtained before the yellow fever booster vaccination. The source of this sequence is a man younger than 30 who received the YFV17D yellow fever vaccine. The rearrangement joined TRBV20-1 to TRBJ2-5; possibly the D gene is TRBD1, per 5 matching bases. The CDR3 here reads CSAMLGLGTTAETQYF. The DNA is TGCAGTGCTATGCTAGGCCTGGGAACGACAGCAGAGACCCAGTACTTC.